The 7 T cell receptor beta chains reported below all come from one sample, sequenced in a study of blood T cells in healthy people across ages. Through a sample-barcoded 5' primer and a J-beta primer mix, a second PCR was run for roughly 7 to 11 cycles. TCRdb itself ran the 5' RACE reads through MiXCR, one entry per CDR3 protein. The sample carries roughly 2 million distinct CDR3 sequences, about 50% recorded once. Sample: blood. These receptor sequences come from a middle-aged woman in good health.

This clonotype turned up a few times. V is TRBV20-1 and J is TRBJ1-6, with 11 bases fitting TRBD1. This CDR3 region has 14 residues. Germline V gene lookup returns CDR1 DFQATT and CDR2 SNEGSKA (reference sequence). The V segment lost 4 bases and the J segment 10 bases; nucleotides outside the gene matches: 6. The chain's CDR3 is CSATDGTGGSPLHF. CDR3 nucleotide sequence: TGCAGTGCTACCGACGGGACAGGGGGATCACCCCTCCACTTT.

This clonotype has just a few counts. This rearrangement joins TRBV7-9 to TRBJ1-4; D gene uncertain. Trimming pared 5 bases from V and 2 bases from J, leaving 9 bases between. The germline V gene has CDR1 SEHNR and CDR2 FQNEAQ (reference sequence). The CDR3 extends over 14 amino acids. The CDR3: CASSRLWTNEKLFF. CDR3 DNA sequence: TGTGCCAGCAGCCGGCTATGGACTAATGAAAAACTGTTTTTT.

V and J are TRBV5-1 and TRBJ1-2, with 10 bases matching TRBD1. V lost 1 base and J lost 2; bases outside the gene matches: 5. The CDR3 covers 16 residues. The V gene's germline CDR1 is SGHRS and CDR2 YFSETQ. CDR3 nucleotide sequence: TGCGCCAGCAGCTTGCGGGACAGGGGAGCGAACTATGGCTACACCTTC. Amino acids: CASSLRDRGANYGYTF.

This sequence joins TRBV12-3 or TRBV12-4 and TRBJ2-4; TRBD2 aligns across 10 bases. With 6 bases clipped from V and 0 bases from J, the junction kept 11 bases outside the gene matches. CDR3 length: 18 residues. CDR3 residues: CASSPRLAGAPAKNIQYF. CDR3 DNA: TGTGCCAGCAGCCCCCGGCTAGCGGGGGCCCCAGCCAAAAACATTCAGTACTTC.

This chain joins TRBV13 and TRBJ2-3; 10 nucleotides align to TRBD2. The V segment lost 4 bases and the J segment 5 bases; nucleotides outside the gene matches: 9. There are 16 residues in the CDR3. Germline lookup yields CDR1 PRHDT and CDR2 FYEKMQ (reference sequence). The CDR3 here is CASSSRTSGVEDTQYF. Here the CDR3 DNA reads TGTGCCAGCAGCTCCCGGACTAGCGGAGTAGAAGATACGCAGTATTTT.

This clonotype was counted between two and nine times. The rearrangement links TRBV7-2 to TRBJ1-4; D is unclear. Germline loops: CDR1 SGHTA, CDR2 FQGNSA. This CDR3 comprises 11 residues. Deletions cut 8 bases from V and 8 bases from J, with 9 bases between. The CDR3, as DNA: TGTGCCAGCGGTAATGGGGAAAAACTGTTTTTT. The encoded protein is CASGNGEKLFF.

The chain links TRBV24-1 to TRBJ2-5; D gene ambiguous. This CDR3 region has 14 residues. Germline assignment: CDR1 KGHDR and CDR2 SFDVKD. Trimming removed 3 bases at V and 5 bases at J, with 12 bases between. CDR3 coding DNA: TGTGCCACCAGTGATGCAGGCCTTGGGGAGACCCAGTACTTC. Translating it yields CATSDAGLGETQYF.